The 2 T cell receptor beta chains reported below all come from one sample, sequenced in a study of shared clonotypes between healthy human individuals. Sequencing was performed with immunoSEQ multiplex PCR; in TCRdb, only in-frame clones are kept and a portion is missing. The sample lists hundreds of thousands of clones; roughly 96% were seen once. CD45RO negativity and positive selection for CCR7 defined naive CD8 cells, a population that excluded terminally differentiated effector memory CD45RA+ cells. The material sequenced was naive CD8+ T cells sorted from blood. All receptors come from a woman in her 30s in good health.

The J gene is TRBJ1-5, the V gene TRBV19, with D tentatively TRBD1 (5 bases). Germline V gives CDR1 LNHDA, CDR2 SQIVND (reference sequence). The V end was cut by 5 bases, the J end by 9 bases, with 11 bases between. This CDR3 region has 12 residues. CDR3 amino acids: CASSPRGGPQHF. Here the CDR3 DNA reads TGTGCCAGTAGTCCGAGGGGTGGGCCCCAGCATTTT.

The rearrangement joins TRBV7-6 to TRBJ2-1, with D perhaps matching TRBD2 (6 bases). Germline V gene data show CDR1 as SGHVS and CDR2 as FNYEAQ. The CDR3 has 12 residues. Trimming shortened V by 1 base and J by 9 bases, and 7 bases separated the two germline ends. This CDR3 reads CASSLDGSEQFF. The CDR3 region has the DNA TGTGCCAGCAGCTTAGACGGGAGTGAGCAGTTCTTC.